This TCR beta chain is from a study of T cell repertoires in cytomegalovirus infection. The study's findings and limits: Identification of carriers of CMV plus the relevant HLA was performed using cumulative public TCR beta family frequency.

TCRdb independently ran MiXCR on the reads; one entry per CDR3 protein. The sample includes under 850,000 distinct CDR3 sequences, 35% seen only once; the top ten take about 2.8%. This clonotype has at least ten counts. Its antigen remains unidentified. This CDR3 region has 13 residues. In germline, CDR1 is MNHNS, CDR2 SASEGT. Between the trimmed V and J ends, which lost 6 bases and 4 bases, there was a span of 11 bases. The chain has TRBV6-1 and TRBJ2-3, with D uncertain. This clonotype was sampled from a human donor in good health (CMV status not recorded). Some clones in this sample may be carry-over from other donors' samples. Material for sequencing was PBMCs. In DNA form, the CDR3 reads TGTGCCAGCAGGCTAGGAGTGGCAGATACGCAGTATTTT. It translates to CASRLGVADTQYF.